This T cell receptor (beta chain) was recorded in a study of T cell responses to AZD1222 COVID-19 vaccine. Germline V lookup: CDR1 MNHEY, CDR2 SVGEGT. The CDR3 spans 14 residues. Trimming stripped 0 bases from V and 7 bases from J, with 9 bases between. TCRdb's table, derived via immunoSEQ multiplex PCR, lists solely in-frame clones and lacks some. The sample consists of approximately 150,000 clones, 90% to 95% of them appearing once. The receptor comes from an adult in good health. Material: peripheral blood, obtained on day 0 of AZD1222 vaccination. The chain employs TRBV6-2 or TRBV6-3 and TRBJ1-4; tentative D call: TRBD1 (5 bases). CDR3 nucleotides: TGTGCCAGCAGTTACTCGACAGTCCTTGAAAAACTGTTTTTT. It yields the protein CASSYSTVLEKLFF.